The T cell receptor (beta chain) under discussion was sequenced for a study of T-cell memory formation after mild COVID-19. MiXCR was run by TCRdb on the 5' RACE reads, yielding one entry per CDR3 protein. The top ten hold under 25% of the sample, which has a few hundred thousand distinct CDR3 sequences, 7.5% to 9.5% seen once. Whole-study results and caveats: For second-wave clones that peaked at day 37, SARS-CoV-2 specificity went unverified. Contracting clones from day 15 to 85 showed balanced CD4/CD8; later expanders favored CD4+.

The V gene lost 4 bases and the J gene lost 4 bases, with 10 bases spanning the gap. The CDR3 has 13 amino acids. This clonotype appeared a few times. Its antigen is still unknown. The material sequenced was PBMCs or a T cell subset sorted from them (not recorded which). V usage is TRBV12-3 or TRBV12-4 and J usage is TRBJ1-2; D gene uncertain. The origin of this receptor is a man between 18 and 29 years old who had mild COVID-19 (a few samples of this study predate the infection). Cell type and time point are not known. The CDR3 region is CASSSRPLYGYTF. In nucleotides, the CDR3 is TGTGCCAGCAGTTCCCGTCCCCTCTATGGCTACACCTTC.